These T cell receptor beta chains were read from a single sample in a study of blood T cell repertoires in COVID-19. Only in-frame clones appear in the TCRdb table, and some are missing; sequencing was by immunoSEQ multiplex PCR. The profile covers 180,000 or so clones, with around 76% appearing a single time and around 7.9% taken by the ten largest. Sequenced: peripheral blood. Every receptor here comes from a woman between 50 and 59 years old with active or convalescent COVID-19. Both conserved end residues are part of each CDR3. Each record gives: J gene, clone size, CDR3 length, V gene, D gene, CDR3 DNA, CDR3 protein. The D gene is left open where the match is weak. Size tells how often a clone was seen (once, few, many) or the class of an expanded clone, and some rows leave it out.

>TRBJ2-3|NA|15|TRBV4-3|NA
TGCGCCAGCAGCCTGACTTGGCCTAGCACAGATACGCAGTATTTT
CASSLTWPSTDTQYF
>TRBJ2-3|few|14|TRBV29-1|TRBD2
TGCAGCGTTGGATCGGGGGAGGGCAGAGATACGCAGTATTTT
CSVGSGEGRDTQYF
>TRBJ1-5|NA|13|TRBV2|NA
TGTGCCAGCAACAAGGGGGGGAATCAGCCCCAGCATTTT
CASNKGGNQPQHF
>TRBJ1-1|NA|13|TRBV19|NA
TGTGCCAGTAGGGACAGATCAAACACTGAAGCTTTCTTT
CASRDRSNTEAFF
>TRBJ2-2|NA|17|TRBV12-5|TRBD2
TGTGCTAGTGGACCCCCTAGCGGGGGGGCCGACACCGGGGAGCTGTTTTTT
CASGPPSGGADTGELFF
>TRBJ1-2|NA|12|TRBV5-1|NA
TGCGCCAGCAGCCTGGGAATGGAGGGCTACACCTTC
CASSLGMEGYTF
>TRBJ1-3|NA|14|TRBV30|NA
TGTGCCTGGACCGACAGGAGCTCTGGAAACACCATATATTTT
CAWTDRSSGNTIYF
>TRBJ2-5|few|14|TRBV7-2|TRBD2
TGTGCCAGCAGCTTTGGGAGCGGGGAAGAGACCCAGTACTTC
CASSFGSGEETQYF
>TRBJ1-1|once|14|TRBV7-6|NA
TGTGCCAGCAGCTCCACAGGGCATGACACTGAAGCTTTCTTT
CASSSTGHDTEAFF
>TRBJ1-6|few|15|TRBV5-1|TRBD1
TGCGCCAGCAGCTTGGTGGACAGGGCCAATTCACCCCTCCACTTT
CASSLVDRANSPLHF
>TRBJ2-1|NA|17|TRBV11-2|TRBD2
TGTGCCAGCAGCTTAATAGGTATGGCGGGAGGGCAAAATGAGCAGTTCTTC
CASSLIGMAGGQNEQFF
>TRBJ2-7|NA|14|TRBV9|NA
TGTGCCAGCAGCCCAGGGGGGACAGCCTACGAGCAGTACTTC
CASSPGGTAYEQYF
>TRBJ1-1|NA|15|TRBV12-2|NA
TGTGCAAGTCGCCACATGAGAGGGGGAGGGACTGAAGCTTTCTTT
CASRHMRGGGTEAFF
>TRBJ2-2|NA|15|TRBV5-1|NA
TGCGCCAGCAGCTTGGTCGATAGAGAAACCGGGGAGCTGTTTTTT
CASSLVDRETGELFF
>TRBJ1-2|NA|16|TRBV7-2|NA
TGTGCCAGCAACCATCACTCTGCGGGACCCCGGAATGGCTACACCTTC
CASNHHSAGPRNGYTF
>TRBJ2-7|NA|16|TRBV18|TRBD1
TGTGCCAGCTCACCACCCGGGACAGGGCCAACCTACGAGCAGTACTTC
CASSPPGTGPTYEQYF
>TRBJ2-5|NA|16|TRBV7-7|TRBD1
TGTGCCAGCAGCTTAGAGGGACAGGGGGCCGTAGAGACCCAGTACTTC
CASSLEGQGAVETQYF
>TRBJ2-1|NA|14|TRBV25-1|TRBD1
TGTGCCAGCAGACGCCGGGACAGGGAAGATGAGCAGTTCTTC
CASRRRDREDEQFF
>TRBJ1-6|NA|12|TRBV9|NA
TGTGCCAGCAGCGTAGGGGAGGGATCCCTCCACTTT
CASSVGEGSLHF
>TRBJ2-5|NA|14|TRBV2|TRBD2
TGTGCCAGCAACTTCGGCGGGGGGGGTGAGGGCCAGTACTTC
CASNFGGGGEGQYF
>TRBJ1-2|NA|13|TRBV29-1|TRBD1
TGCAGCGTGGGGGACAGGACTAACTATGGCTACACCTTC
CSVGDRTNYGYTF
>TRBJ2-1|once|15|TRBV7-3|TRBD2
TGTGCCAGCAGCGCCGGGACTAGCATAAACAATGAGCAGTTCTTC
CASSAGTSINNEQFF
>TRBJ1-2|few|15|TRBV11-2|NA
TGTGCCAGCAGCTTAGATCGCGTGACAGGTTATGGCTACACCTTC
CASSLDRVTGYGYTF